These 3 T cell receptor beta chains were all obtained from the same sample, sequenced in a study of blood T cell repertoires in COVID-19. TCRdb's table, derived via immunoSEQ multiplex PCR, lists solely in-frame clones and lacks some. The table has about 20,000 clones, 79% seen once. The sequenced sample consisted of peripheral blood. These receptors were obtained from a man older than 75 with acute or convalescent COVID-19.

The V gene is TRBV24-1, the J gene TRBJ1-5, with 7 bases fitting TRBD1. Germline V gene data show CDR1 as KGHDR and CDR2 as SFDVKD. The trim removed 10 bases at V and 2 bases at J, leaving 13 bases unmatched. The CDR3 sequence is 16 residues long. This chain's CDR3 is CATSPGTTGRNQPQHF. CDR3 nucleotides: TGTGCCACGAGCCCCGGAACGACAGGGCGCAATCAGCCCCAGCATTTT.

The chain is built from TRBV27 and TRBJ2-5; 9 positions agree with TRBD1. Per germline, CDR1 MNHEY and CDR2 SMNVEV (reference sequence). This CDR3 region has 15 residues. Losses at the gene ends were 4 bases for V and 4 bases for J; bases not matched to a gene: 7. CDR3 in amino acids: CASSSNRGLGETQYF. The CDR3 DNA reads TGTGCCAGCAGTTCAAACAGGGGGCTTGGAGAGACCCAGTACTTC.

The CDR3 DNA follows: TGCGCCAGCAGCTTGGAAGGGAGGACTGAAGCTTTCTTT. Translating it yields CASSLEGRTEAFF. The J gene is TRBJ1-1, the V gene TRBV5-1; D call uncertain. V was pared by 0 bases and J by 5 bases, with 8 bases between. CDR1 is SGHRS, CDR2 YFSETQ, per germline. This CDR3 has 13 amino acids.